These 23 T cell receptor beta chains were all obtained from the same sample, sequenced in a study of regulatory T cells in long-lasting Graves disease. Investigators prepared the TCR beta libraries by applying iRepertoire HTBI primers and Arm-PCR of CDR3 regions. Using its own MiXCR run on the multiplex PCR reads, TCRdb lists one record per CDR3 protein. The repertoire holds 500,000 or so distinct CDR3 sequences, with around 16% as singletons. As to time point: newly diagnosed GD, antithyroid drugs for less than 3 months. The TCR library was made from RNA extracted from PBMCs. The sample was also linked to a second study, of T cells in Graves' hyperthyroidism and ophthalmopathy.

The sequenced sample was peripheral blood mononuclear cells (PBMCs), obtained at new diagnosis, from a patient treated with antithyroid drugs. These receptors all stem from a woman aged 40 to 65 with Graves disease.

This clonotype was recorded at least ten times. The V call is TRBV7-2, the J call TRBJ1-5; D is perhaps TRBD1 (5 bases). This CDR3 spans 15 amino acids. Trimming took 1 base from V and 5 from J, leaving 12 bases between them. Per the germline V gene, CDR1 is SGHTA and CDR2 is FQGNSA. The CDR3 bases are TGTGCCAGCAGCTTAGGAGGCAGGGAGGATCAGCCCCAGCATTTT. Translating it yields CASSLGGREDQPQHF.

The chain links TRBV10-2 to TRBJ2-7; 8 bases fit TRBD1. Unmatched junction bases numbered 7, after V lost 6 bases and J lost 3 bases. Germline V gene data show CDR1 as WSHSY and CDR2 as SAAADI. The CDR3 has 14 amino acids. The CDR3 loop reads CASSSTGQGYEQYF. CDR3 sequence (DNA): TGCGCCAGCAGCTCCACTGGACAGGGCTACGAGCAGTACTTC.

This clonotype was seen just once. The chain couples TRBV7-8 to TRBJ1-2; D call uncertain. Germline lookup yields CDR1 SGHVS and CDR2 FQNEAQ. The V and J ends lost 4 bases and 8 bases respectively, with 14 bases between them. The CDR3 runs to 13 residues. For the CDR3, the DNA is TGTGCCAGCAGCTGGGGAATGGAGCGAGGCTACACCTTC. Its protein product is CASSWGMERGYTF.

As concerns this clonotype: A clone one base away is much larger, so this may be a read error. J is TRBJ2-3 and V is TRBV5-4, with 11 bases that match TRBD2. The V and J ends lost 1 base and 4 bases, in that order; junction bases with no gene match: 8. From germline, CDR1 is SGHNT and CDR2 YYREEE (reference sequence). The CDR3 spans 17 residues. The CDR3 region is CASSLRLAGRGADTQYF. CDR3 DNA sequence: TGTGCCAGCAGCTTGAGACTAGCGGGGCGAGGCGCAGATACGCAGTATTTT.

This clonotype has a count of ten or more. The chain recombines TRBV7-2 with TRBJ1-3; D is unclear. The CDR3 runs to 15 residues. V dropped 5 bases and J dropped 1 base, with 12 bases sitting between them. The germline CDR1 and CDR2 sequences are SGHTA and FQGNSA. The CDR3 sequence: CASSAPRGSGNTIYF. CDR3 in DNA: TGTGCCAGCAGCGCGCCGCGGGGATCTGGAAACACCATATATTTT.

Only a few counts were recorded for this clonotype. The chain recombines TRBV7-9 with TRBJ1-3, with D perhaps TRBD1 (6 bases). This CDR3 has 15 residues. Trimming took 5 bases from V and 0 from J, leaving 11 bases between them. In germline, CDR1 is SEHNR, CDR2 FQNEAQ (reference sequence). This CDR3 reads CASSKGQYSGNTIYF. The DNA of the CDR3 is TGTGCCAGCAGCAAAGGACAGTACTCTGGAAACACCATATATTTT.

Remarks on this clonotype: A much larger clone differs by one base, so this may be a read error. This chain joins TRBV2 and TRBJ1-6; D unclear. The CDR3 extends over 12 amino acids. CDR1 SNHLY and CDR2 FYNNEI come from the germline V gene. Trimming pared 8 bases from V and 11 bases from J, leaving 13 bases between. For the CDR3, the DNA is TGTGCCAGCGGTCTTAGCTCGGCACCCCTCCACTTT. This translates into CASGLSSAPLHF. The variable domain in full, completed from reference TRBV2 and TRBJ1-6, reads EPEVTQTPSHQVTQMGQEVILRCVPISNHLYFYWYRQILGQKVEFLVSFYNNEISEKSEIFDDQFSVERPDGSNFTLKIRSTKLEDSAMYFCASGLSSAPLHFGNGTRLTVT.

The chain carries TRBV5-1 and TRBJ1-6; the D is unclear. Germline V lookup: CDR1 SGHRS, CDR2 YFSETQ. This CDR3 has 13 residues. The V and J ends lost 0 bases and 9 bases respectively, with 7 bases between them. As DNA, the CDR3 is TGCGCCAGCAGCTTGGCCCCGAGTTCACCCCTCCACTTT. Translation: CASSLAPSSPLHF.

In its sample, this clonotype was seen a few times. The chain joins TRBV4-1 to TRBJ2-1; D assignment may be TRBD1 or TRBD2 (5 bases each). Trimming cost V 3 bases and J 7 bases, with 16 bases left between them. The CDR3 spans 15 residues. From germline, CDR1 is MGHRA and CDR2 YSYEKL. The CDR3 nucleotides are TGCGCCAGCAGCCATAGGGACCGCCTTGGGAATGAGCAGTTCTTC. It translates to CASSHRDRLGNEQFF.

This clonotype was seen ten or more times. V usage is TRBV7-9 and J usage is TRBJ2-3; possible D gene TRBD1, 6 bases. Germline loops: CDR1 SEHNR, CDR2 FQNEAQ (reference sequence). Trimming cost V 1 base and J 3 bases, with 11 bases left between them. The length of the CDR3 is 15 residues. The DNA of the CDR3 is TGTGCCAGCAGCTTAGTTGGCAGGGGAACAGATACGCAGTATTTT. Protein product: CASSLVGRGTDTQYF. Combining the CDR3 with reference TRBV7-9 and TRBJ2-3 gives the whole variable domain DTGVSQNPRHKITKRGQNVTFRCDPISEHNRLYWYRQTLGQGPEFLTYFQNEAQLEKSRLLSDRFSAERPKGSFSTLEIQRTEQGDSAMYLCASSLVGRGTDTQYFGPGTRLTVL.

This clonotype was seen a handful of times. This chain's CDR3 is CASSWIYNEQFF. The CDR3, as DNA: TGCGCCAGCAGCTGGATTTACAATGAGCAGTTCTTC. The V and J genes are TRBV5-1 and TRBJ2-1, with unresolved D. CDR1 and CDR2 from the germline V gene are SGHRS and YFSETQ. The CDR3 has 12 amino acids. V shed 3 bases and J shed 4 bases, with 5 bases lying between them.

This clonotype was recorded a few times. The genes are TRBV20-1 and TRBJ1-1, with no clear D. Per germline, CDR1 DFQATT and CDR2 SNEGSKA (reference sequence). The CDR3 is 13 amino acids. V lost 6 bases and J 3 bases, leaving 14 bases between the germline ends. The CDR3 sequence is CSADLGYDTEAFF. CDR3 nucleotides: TGCAGTGCCGACCTAGGGTACGACACTGAAGCTTTCTTT.

This clonotype came up many times. The chain joins TRBV7-3 to TRBJ2-5; the D gene could be TRBD1 or TRBD2 (6 bases each). Trimming left V 5 bases short and J 5 bases short, with 15 bases between. CDR1 and CDR2 (germline): SGHTA, FQGTGA. The CDR3 is 14 amino acids. The CDR3 nucleotides read TGTGCCAGCAGCCCCTCGGTGGGGGGCGAGACCCAGTACTTC. The encoded protein is CASSPSVGGETQYF.

The sample holds many counts of this clonotype. The CDR3 reads CASSFTGNTEAFF. The DNA of the CDR3 is TGTGCCAGCAGTTTCACTGGGAACACTGAAGCTTTCTTT. This chain connects TRBV28 to TRBJ1-1; D not resolved. The CDR3 sequence is 13 residues long. Germline CDR1 MDHEN, CDR2 SYDVKM. The V end lost 3 bases, the J end lost 1 base, and 6 bases lay between the germline ends.

This clonotype was observed a few times. The chain employs TRBV27 and TRBJ1-5; no definite D call. The length of the CDR3 is 13 residues. Per the germline V gene, CDR1 is MNHEY and CDR2 is SMNVEV (reference sequence). The V gene lost 5 bases and the J gene lost 9 bases, with 14 bases spanning the gap. The CDR3 DNA follows: TGTGCCAGCAGTGTGTATCCCGGGCGGCCCCAGCATTTT. This encodes CASSVYPGRPQHF.

The chain couples TRBV5-1 to TRBJ1-4; D gene uncertain. From germline, CDR1 is SGHRS and CDR2 YFSETQ. The germline V and J ends were trimmed by 0 bases and 4 bases, with 10 bases remaining between them. The CDR3 is made up of 15 amino acids. This chain's CDR3 is CASSLEGSGNEKLFF. The CDR3 nucleotides are TGCGCCAGCAGCTTGGAGGGCAGCGGTAATGAAAAACTGTTTTTT.

The chain joins TRBV12-3 or TRBV12-4 to TRBJ2-7, with 9 bases that match TRBD2. The CDR3 is made up of 14 amino acids. The ends lost 5 bases at V and 4 bases at J; junction bases unmatched: 6. This CDR3 reads CASSSGGRGYEQYF. The CDR3 DNA reads as TGTGCCAGCAGTAGCGGGGGGCGAGGGTACGAGCAGTACTTC.

On this clonotype: A far more abundant clone sits one base away, making this likely a read error. The V call is TRBV7-8, the J call TRBJ2-1; 8 bases are shared with TRBD1. V shed 5 bases, J shed 13 bases, and the junction held 10 bases outside the gene matches. Per the germline V gene, CDR1 is SGHVS and CDR2 is FQNEAQ. The length of the CDR3 is 13 residues. CDR3: CASSRGQGETQFF. In DNA form, the CDR3 reads TGTGCCAGCAGCCGTGGACAGGGAGAGACCCAGTTCTTC.

This clonotype has at least ten counts. The chain recombines TRBV28 with TRBJ1-1; 7 nucleotides line up with TRBD1. Germline trimming cut 4 bases from V and 3 bases from J; bases unmatched to any gene: 11. Germline loops: CDR1 MDHEN, CDR2 SYDVKM. This CDR3 spans 16 amino acids. CDR3 nucleotide sequence: TGTGCCAGCAGTTCGGGACAGTCCATGTTCGACACTGAAGCTTTCTTT. It specifies CASSSGQSMFDTEAFF.

The chain employs TRBV5-1 and TRBJ2-5; D is unresolved. Trimming left V 0 bases short and J 5 bases short, with 14 bases between. This CDR3 has 15 residues. CDR1 is SGHRS, CDR2 YFSETQ, per germline. CDR3 residues: CASSLVSSLGETQYF. As DNA, the CDR3 is TGCGCCAGCAGCTTGGTTAGCTCTCTCGGGGAGACCCAGTACTTC.

This chain joins TRBV29-1 and TRBJ1-1; TRBD1 might be the D (6 bases). Deletions cut 5 bases from V and 4 bases from J, with 14 bases between. The CDR3 loop spans 13 amino acids. The germline gives CDR1 SQVTM, CDR2 ANQGSEA. For the CDR3, the DNA is TGCAGCGTTACCGGGACAAGTGGCACTGAAGCTTTCTTT. As protein: CSVTGTSGTEAFF. Drawing the rest from reference TRBV29-1 and TRBJ1-1, the complete variable domain is SAVISQKPSRDICQRGTSLTIQCQVDSQVTMMFWYRQQPGQSLTLIATANQGSEATYESGFVIDKFPISRPNLTFSTLTVSNMSPEDSSIYLCSVTGTSGTEAFFGQGTRLTVV.

The chain employs TRBV5-1 and TRBJ2-3; 7 nucleotides agree with TRBD1. There are 14 residues in the CDR3. Germline-derived CDR1 and CDR2 are SGHRS and YFSETQ. V trimming: 3 bases; J trimming: 2 bases; junction bases outside the gene matches: 3. CDR3 DNA: TGCGCCAGCAGCTGGGACAGTAACACAGATACGCAGTATTTT. Amino acid sequence: CASSWDSNTDTQYF. The whole variable domain, remainder taken from reference TRBV5-1 and TRBJ2-3, is KAGVTQTPRYLIKTRGQQVTLSCSPISGHRSVSWYQQTPGQGLQFLFEYFSETQRNKGNFPGRFSGRQFSNSRSEMNVSTLELGDSALYLCASSWDSNTDTQYFGPGTRLTVL.

CDR3 in amino acids: CSARDLAGGGETQYF. The CDR3 DNA sequence: TGCAGTGCTAGAGATCTGGCGGGGGGAGGAGAGACCCAGTACTTC. This chain links TRBV20-1 with TRBJ2-5; the match to TRBD2 covers 8 bases. CDR3 length: 15 residues. Germline assignment: CDR1 DFQATT and CDR2 SNEGSKA (reference sequence). The trim removed 0 bases at V and 4 bases at J, leaving 7 bases unmatched.